A single T cell receptor (beta chain) is shown here with its context. Its specificity is not known. The data are from a study of OX40 agonist ivuxolimab in advanced cancers. Study as a whole: Treatment received earlier with anti-PD-1, anti-PD-L1 or anti-CTLA-4 agents was allowed, and 40% had some.

The method was immunoSEQ multiplex PCR; TCRdb's version includes in-frame clones alone and lacks a portion of them. The sample holds around 18,000 clones; about two thirds are singletons and the top ten take about a quarter. Trimming took 5 bases from V and 1 from J, leaving 9 bases between them. The germline V gene has CDR1 MDHEN and CDR2 SYDVKM. This CDR3 has 14 amino acids. Study-wide results and limits: Patients with a partial response at 0.1-3.0 mg/kg had among the lowest clonal expansion. With doses of 0.1 to 3.0 mg/kg, CD4+ and CD8+ blood T cells had undergone clonal expansion by week 6.

The chain employs TRBV28 and TRBJ1-5; weak D call: TRBD1 (5 bases). The starting material was CD4+ or CD8+ T cells sorted from blood, obtained in a trial of the OX40 agonist ivuxolimab. The sequence was collected from an adult with an advanced solid tumor such as melanoma, head and neck, liver or kidney cancer. CDR3 sequence reads: CASSRGYSNQPQHF. The CDR3, as DNA: TGTGCCAGCAGTCGGGGGTACAGCAATCAGCCCCAGCATTTT.